Below are 5 T cell receptor beta chains sequenced from a single sample in a study. TCRdb reprocessed the 5' RACE reads with MiXCR, giving one entry per CDR3 protein. This sample carries about 54,000 distinct CDR3 sequences, approximately 17% of them seen once, and the ten largest clones take 2% to 2.5%. The specimen sequenced was naive CD4+ T cells sorted from blood. The subset here: naive CD4+ T cells, CD4+CD45RA+CD25-. The receptors derive from a female donor with breast cancer.

At least ten counts were recorded for this clonotype. The V gene is TRBV15, the J gene TRBJ1-1; TRBD1 is a possible D gene (5 bases). The CDR3 runs 12 residues. Looked up from germline, CDR1 is LNHNV and CDR2 is YYDKDF (reference sequence). Deletions cut 2 bases from V and 4 bases from J, with 5 bases between. The CDR3 DNA is TGTGCCACCAGCAGACAGGGCACTGAAGCTTTCTTT. Its translation: CATSRQGTEAFF.

The J gene is TRBJ1-1, the V gene TRBV5-1; D gene uncertain. Between the trimmed V and J ends, which lost 5 bases and 1 base, there was a span of 9 bases. From germline, CDR1 is SGHRS and CDR2 YFSETQ. The CDR3 has 13 residues. The DNA for the CDR3 is TGCGCCAGCAGATCCGGAGCGAACACTGAAGCTTTCTTT. Amino acid sequence: CASRSGANTEAFF.

V is TRBV6-2 or TRBV6-3 and J is TRBJ1-1; TRBD1 agrees at 11 bases. CDR1 and CDR2 (germline): MNHEY, SVGEGT. The junction had 9 bases not matched to a gene; V was cut back by 5 bases and J by 1 base. CDR3 length: 17 residues. The DNA for the CDR3 is TGTGCCAGCAGTCCCATTGGGACAGGGGGTTCGAACACTGAAGCTTTCTTT. This codes for CASSPIGTGGSNTEAFF.

There are many counts of this clonotype. The chain joins TRBV24-1 to TRBJ2-1; possible D gene TRBD2, 5 bases. V was pared by 4 bases and J by 8 bases, with 17 bases between. From germline, CDR1 is KGHDR and CDR2 SFDVKD. CDR3 length: 15 residues. In nucleotides, the CDR3 is TGTGCCACCAGTGACCTCGGACGGGATCGCGATGAGCAGTTCTTC. Translated: CATSDLGRDRDEQFF.

This chain links TRBV6-6 with TRBJ1-5; 8 bases fit TRBD1. Trimming took 6 bases from V and 4 from J; bases not matched to a gene: 8. The CDR3 contains 15 residues. CDR1 and CDR2 from the germline V gene are MNHNY and SVGAGI (reference sequence). The CDR3 is CASRTGALTNQPQHF. CDR3 sequence (DNA): TGTGCCAGCAGGACAGGGGCCCTAACTAATCAGCCCCAGCATTTT.